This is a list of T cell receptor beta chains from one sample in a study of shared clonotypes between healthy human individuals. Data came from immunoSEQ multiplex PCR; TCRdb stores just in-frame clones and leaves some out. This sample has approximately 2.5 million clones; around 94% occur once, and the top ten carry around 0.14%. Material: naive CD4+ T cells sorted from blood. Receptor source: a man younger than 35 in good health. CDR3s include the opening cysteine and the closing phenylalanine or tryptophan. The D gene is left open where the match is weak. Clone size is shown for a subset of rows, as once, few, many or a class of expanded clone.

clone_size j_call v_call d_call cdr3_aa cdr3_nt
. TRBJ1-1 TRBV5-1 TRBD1 CASSSGQGAWNTEAFF TGCGCCAGCAGCTCGGGACAGGGGGCTTGGAACACTGAAGCTTTCTTT
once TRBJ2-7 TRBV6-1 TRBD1 CASTLQGGAYEQYF TGTGCCAGCACCTTACAGGGGGGAGCCTACGAGCAGTACTTC
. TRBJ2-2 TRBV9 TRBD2 CASSVTSGPTGELFF TGTGCCAGCAGCGTCACTAGCGGACCCACCGGGGAGCTGTTTTTT
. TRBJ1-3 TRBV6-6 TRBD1 CASSYPGQRNTIYF TGTGCCAGCAGTTACCCGGGACAGCGAAACACCATATATTTT
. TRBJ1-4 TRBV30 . CAWSVWSNEKLFF TGTGCCTGGAGTGTTTGGTCTAATGAAAAACTGTTTTTT
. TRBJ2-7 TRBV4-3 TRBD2 CASSPVGLAGEQYF TGCGCCAGCAGCCCAGTGGGACTAGCGGGCGAGCAGTACTTC
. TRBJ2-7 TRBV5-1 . CASSLEFRGNEQYF TGCGCCAGCAGCTTGGAGTTCCGAGGGAACGAGCAGTACTTC
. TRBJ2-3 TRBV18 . CASSARTDTQYF TGTGCCAGCTCAGCCCGCACAGATACGCAGTATTTT
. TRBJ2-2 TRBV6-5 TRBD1 CASSYQGAAGELFF TGTGCCAGCAGTTACCAGGGGGCTGCGGGGGAGCTGTTTTTT
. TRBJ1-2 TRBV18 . CASSPGPNYGYTF TGTGCCAGCTCACCTGGGCCTAACTATGGCTACACCTTC